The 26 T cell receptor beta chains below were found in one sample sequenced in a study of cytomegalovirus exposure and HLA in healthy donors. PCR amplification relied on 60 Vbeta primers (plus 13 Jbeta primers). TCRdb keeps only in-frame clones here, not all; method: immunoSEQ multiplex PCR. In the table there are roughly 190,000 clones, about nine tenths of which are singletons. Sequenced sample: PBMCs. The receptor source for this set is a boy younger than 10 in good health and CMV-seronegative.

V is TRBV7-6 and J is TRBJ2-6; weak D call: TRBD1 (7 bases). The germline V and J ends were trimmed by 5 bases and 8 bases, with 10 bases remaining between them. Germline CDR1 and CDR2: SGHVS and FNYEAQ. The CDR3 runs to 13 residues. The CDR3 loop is CASSPGGPNVLTF. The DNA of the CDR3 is TGTGCCAGCAGCCCAGGGGGGCCCAACGTCCTGACTTTC.

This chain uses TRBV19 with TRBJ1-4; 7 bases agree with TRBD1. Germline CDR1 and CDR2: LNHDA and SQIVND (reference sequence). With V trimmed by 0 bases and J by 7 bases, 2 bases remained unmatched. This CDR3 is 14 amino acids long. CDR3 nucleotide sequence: TGTGCCAGTAGTATAGATTGGACAGGTGAAAAACTGTTTTTT. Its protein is CASSIDWTGEKLFF.

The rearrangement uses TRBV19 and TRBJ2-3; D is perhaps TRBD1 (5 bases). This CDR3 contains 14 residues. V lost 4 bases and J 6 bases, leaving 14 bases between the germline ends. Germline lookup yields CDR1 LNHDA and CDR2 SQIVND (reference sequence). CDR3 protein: CASSTGSPLDTQYF. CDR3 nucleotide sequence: TGTGCCAGTAGTACAGGGTCTCCACTGGATACGCAGTATTTT. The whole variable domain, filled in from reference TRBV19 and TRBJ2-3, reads DGGITQSPKYLFRKEGQNVTLSCEQNLNHDAMYWYRQDPGQGLRLIYYSQIVNDFQKGDIAEGYSVSREKKESFPLTVTSAQKNPTAFYLCASSTGSPLDTQYFGPGTRLTVL.

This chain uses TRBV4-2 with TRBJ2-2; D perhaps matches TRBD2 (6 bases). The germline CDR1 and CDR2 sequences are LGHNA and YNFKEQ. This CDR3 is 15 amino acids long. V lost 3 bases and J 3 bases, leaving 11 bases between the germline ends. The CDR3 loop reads CASSHTGEYTGELFF. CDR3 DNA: TGTGCCAGCAGCCACACGGGGGAGTACACCGGGGAGCTGTTTTTT.

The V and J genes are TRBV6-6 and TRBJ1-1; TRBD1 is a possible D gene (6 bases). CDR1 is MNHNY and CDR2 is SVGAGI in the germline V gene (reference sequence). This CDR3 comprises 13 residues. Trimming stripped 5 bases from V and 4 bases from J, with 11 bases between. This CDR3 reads CASSTTGSTEAFF. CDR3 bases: TGTGCCAGCAGTACCACAGGGTCCACTGAAGCTTTCTTT.

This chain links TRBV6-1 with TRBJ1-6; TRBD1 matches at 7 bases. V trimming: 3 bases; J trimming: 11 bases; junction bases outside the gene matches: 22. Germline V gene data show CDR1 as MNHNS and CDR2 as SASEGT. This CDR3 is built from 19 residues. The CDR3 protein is CASSDWRFTGEGTPTPLHF. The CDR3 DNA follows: TGTGCCAGCAGTGACTGGAGGTTTACAGGGGAAGGCACCCCCACACCCCTCCACTTT.

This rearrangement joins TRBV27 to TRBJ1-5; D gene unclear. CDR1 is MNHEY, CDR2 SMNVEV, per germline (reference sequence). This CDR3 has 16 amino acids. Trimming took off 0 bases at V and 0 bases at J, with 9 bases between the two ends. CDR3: CASSLSSPSSNQPQHF. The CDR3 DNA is TGTGCCAGCAGTTTATCATCCCCTTCTAGCAATCAGCCCCAGCATTTT.

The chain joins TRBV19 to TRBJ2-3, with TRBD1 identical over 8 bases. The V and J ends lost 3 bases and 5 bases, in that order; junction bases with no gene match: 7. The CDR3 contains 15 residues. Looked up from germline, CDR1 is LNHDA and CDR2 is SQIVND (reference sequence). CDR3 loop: CASSIARGRVDTQYF. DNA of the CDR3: TGTGCCAGTAGTATTGCCAGGGGGCGTGTAGATACGCAGTATTTT.

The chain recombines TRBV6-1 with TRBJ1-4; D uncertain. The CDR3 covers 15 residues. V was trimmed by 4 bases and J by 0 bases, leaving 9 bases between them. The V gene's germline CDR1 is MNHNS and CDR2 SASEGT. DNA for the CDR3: TGTGCCAGCAGTGGTGGAAGCGCAACTAATGAAAAACTGTTTTTT. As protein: CASSGGSATNEKLFF.

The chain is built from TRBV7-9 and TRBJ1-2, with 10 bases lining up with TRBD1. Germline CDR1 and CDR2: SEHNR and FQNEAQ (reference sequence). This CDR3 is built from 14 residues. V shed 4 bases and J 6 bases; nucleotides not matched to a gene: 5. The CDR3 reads CASSSLGQGHGYTF. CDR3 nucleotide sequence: TGTGCCAGCAGCTCACTGGGACAGGGGCATGGCTACACCTTC.

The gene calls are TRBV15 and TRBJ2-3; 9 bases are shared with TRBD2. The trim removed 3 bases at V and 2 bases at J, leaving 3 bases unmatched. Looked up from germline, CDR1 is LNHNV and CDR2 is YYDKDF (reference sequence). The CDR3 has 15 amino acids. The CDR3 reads CATSRTSGATDTQYF. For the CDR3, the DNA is TGTGCCACCAGCAGGACTAGCGGAGCCACAGATACGCAGTATTTT. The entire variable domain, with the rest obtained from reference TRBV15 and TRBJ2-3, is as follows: DAMVIQNPRYQVTQFGKPVTLSCSQTLNHNVMYWYQQKSSQAPKLLFHYYDKDFNNEADTPDNFQSRRPNTSFCFLDIRSPGLGDTAMYLCATSRTSGATDTQYFGPGTRLTVL.

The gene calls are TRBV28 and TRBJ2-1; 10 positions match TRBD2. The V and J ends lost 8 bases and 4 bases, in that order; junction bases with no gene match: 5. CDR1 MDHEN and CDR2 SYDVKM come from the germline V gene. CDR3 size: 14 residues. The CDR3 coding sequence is TGTGCCAGCTCATTGGGACTAGCGTACAATGAGCAGTTCTTC. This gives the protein CASSLGLAYNEQFF.

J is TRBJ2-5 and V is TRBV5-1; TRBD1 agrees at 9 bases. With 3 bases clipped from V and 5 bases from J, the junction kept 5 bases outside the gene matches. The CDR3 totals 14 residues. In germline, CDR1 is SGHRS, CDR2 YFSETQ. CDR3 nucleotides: TGCGCCAGCAGCTACAGGGGGCAAGGGGAGACCCAGTACTTC. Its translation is CASSYRGQGETQYF.

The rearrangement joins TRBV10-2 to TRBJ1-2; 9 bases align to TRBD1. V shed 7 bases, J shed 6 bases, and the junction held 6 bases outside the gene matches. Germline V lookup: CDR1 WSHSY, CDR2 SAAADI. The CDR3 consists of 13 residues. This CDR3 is CASTEQGADGYTF. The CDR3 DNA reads TGCGCCAGCACTGAACAGGGGGCGGATGGCTACACCTTC.

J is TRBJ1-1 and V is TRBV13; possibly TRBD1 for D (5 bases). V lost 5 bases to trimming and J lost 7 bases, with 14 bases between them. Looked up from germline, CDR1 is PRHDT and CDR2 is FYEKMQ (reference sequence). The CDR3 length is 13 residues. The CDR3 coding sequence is TGTGCCAGCAGCCCAGGGCCGGGCATTGAAGCTTTCTTT. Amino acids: CASSPGPGIEAFF. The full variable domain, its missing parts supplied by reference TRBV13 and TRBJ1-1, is AAGVIQSPRHLIKEKRETATLKCYPIPRHDTVYWYQQGPGQDPQFLISFYEKMQSDKGSIPDRFSAQQFSDYHSELNMSSLELGDSALYFCASSPGPGIEAFFGQGTRLTVV.

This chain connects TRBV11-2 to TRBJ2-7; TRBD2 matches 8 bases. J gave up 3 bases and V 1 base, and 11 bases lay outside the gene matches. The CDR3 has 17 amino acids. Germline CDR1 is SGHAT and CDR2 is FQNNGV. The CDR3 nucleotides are TGTGCCAGCAGCTTAGTTAAGCGCGGGGGGCCGGGCTACGAGCAGTACTTC. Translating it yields CASSLVKRGGPGYEQYF.

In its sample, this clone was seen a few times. This CDR3 reads CSVEWGQSYNEQFF. DNA for the CDR3: TGCAGCGTTGAATGGGGACAGTCCTACAATGAGCAGTTCTTC. J is TRBJ2-1 and V is TRBV29-1, with 7 bases that match TRBD1. CDR1 and CDR2 (germline): SQVTM, ANQGSEA. Trimming cost V 2 bases and J 1 base; bases outside gene matches: 2. The CDR3 spans 14 residues.

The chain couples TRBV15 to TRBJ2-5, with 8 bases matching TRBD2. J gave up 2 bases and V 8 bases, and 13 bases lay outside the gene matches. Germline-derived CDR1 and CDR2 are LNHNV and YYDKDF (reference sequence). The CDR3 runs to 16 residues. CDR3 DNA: TGTGCCACCTCCTCGAGGACTAGCCCCTTACAAGAGACCCAGTACTTC. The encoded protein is CATSSRTSPLQETQYF.

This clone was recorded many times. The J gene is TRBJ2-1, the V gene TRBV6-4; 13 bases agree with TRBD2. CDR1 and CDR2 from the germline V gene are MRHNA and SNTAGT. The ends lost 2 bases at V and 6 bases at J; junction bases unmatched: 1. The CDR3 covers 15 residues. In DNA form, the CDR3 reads TGTGCCAGCAGTGACACTAGCGGGGGGGCCAATGAGCAGTTCTTC. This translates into CASSDTSGGANEQFF.

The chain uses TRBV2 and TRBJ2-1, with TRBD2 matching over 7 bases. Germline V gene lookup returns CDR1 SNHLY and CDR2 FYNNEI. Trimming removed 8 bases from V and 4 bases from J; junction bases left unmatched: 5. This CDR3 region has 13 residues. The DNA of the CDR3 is TGTGCCAGCGATGCTAGCGGATACAATGAGCAGTTCTTC. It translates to CASDASGYNEQFF.

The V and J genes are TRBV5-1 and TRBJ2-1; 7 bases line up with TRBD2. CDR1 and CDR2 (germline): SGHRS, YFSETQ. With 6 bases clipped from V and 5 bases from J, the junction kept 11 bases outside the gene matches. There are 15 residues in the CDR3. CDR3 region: CASKDVSGGDNEQFF. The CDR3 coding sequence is TGCGCCAGCAAGGACGTCTCTGGGGGGGACAATGAGCAGTTCTTC.

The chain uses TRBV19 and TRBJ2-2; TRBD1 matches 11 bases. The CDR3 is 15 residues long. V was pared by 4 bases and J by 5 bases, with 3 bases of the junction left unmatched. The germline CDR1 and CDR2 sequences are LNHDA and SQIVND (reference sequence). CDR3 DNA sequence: TGTGCCAGTAGTACGGACAGGGGGCTGACCGGGGAGCTGTTTTTT. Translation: CASSTDRGLTGELFF.

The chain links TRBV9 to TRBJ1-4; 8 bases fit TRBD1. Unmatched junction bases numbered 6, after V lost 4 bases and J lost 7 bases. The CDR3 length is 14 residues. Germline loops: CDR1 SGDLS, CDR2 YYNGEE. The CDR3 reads CASSLTGGSEKLFF. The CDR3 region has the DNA TGTGCCAGCAGCCTTACAGGGGGAAGTGAAAAACTGTTTTTT.

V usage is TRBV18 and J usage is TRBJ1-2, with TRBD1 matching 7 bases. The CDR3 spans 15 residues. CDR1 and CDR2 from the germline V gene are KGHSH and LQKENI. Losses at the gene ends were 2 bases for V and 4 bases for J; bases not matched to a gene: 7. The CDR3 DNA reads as TGTGCCAGCTCACCAAAAAAGACAGGGACCTATGGCTACACCTTC. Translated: CASSPKKTGTYGYTF.

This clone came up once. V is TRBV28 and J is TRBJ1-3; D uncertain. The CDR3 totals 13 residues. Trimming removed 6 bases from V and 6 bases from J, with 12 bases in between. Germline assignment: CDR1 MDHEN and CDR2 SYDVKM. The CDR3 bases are TGTGCCAGCAGCCGTCCCGTTGTAAACACCATATATTTT. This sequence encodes CASSRPVVNTIYF.

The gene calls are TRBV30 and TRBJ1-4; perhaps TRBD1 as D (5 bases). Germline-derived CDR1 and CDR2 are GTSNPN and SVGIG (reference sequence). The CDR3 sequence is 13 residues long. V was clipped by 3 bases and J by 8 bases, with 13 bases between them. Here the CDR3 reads CAWRKQGIEKLFF. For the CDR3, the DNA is TGTGCCTGGAGAAAGCAGGGAATCGAAAAACTGTTTTTT.